Included here is one T cell receptor beta chain sequence, with context. In the original processing: Estimation of nucleated cell counts relied on the amplification of reference gene primers. Libraries were prepared by immunoSEQ multiplex PCR; TCRdb keeps only in-frame clonotypes and omits some of them. V and J calls and clone size follow that table, whereas D and trimming were derived from the DNA. The sample lists just over 250,000 clones, 91% occurring once. V shed 6 bases and J 5 bases; nucleotides not matched to a gene: 4. The CDR3 extends over 13 amino acids. Germline V gene lookup returns CDR1 SEHNR and CDR2 FQNEAQ (reference sequence). Seattle enrolled patients during active infection and tracked them longitudinally. This record belongs to a study of blood T cell repertoires in COVID-19. Study details: Donors in the United States, Italy and Spain gave samples during acute or convalescent COVID-19. T cells, B-cell-depleted T cells, or PBMCs provided the cDNA or gDNA that served as material.

V usage is TRBV7-9 and J usage is TRBJ2-5, with 9 positions matching TRBD2. This receptor was taken from a person aged 18-29 years with COVID-19, enrolled during active disease. Sequencing used peripheral blood. In DNA form, the CDR3 reads TGTGCCAGCAGGCGAGGACTAGCGGAGACCCAGTACTTC. Translated: CASRRGLAETQYF.